One and the same sample provided the 7 T cell receptor beta chains below, sequenced in a study of OX40 agonist ivuxolimab in advanced cancers. The library relied on the immunoSEQ multiplex PCR assay. Here the immuneACCESS table is served through TCRdb, limited to in-frame sequences with V and J called. Missing clones are a known gap in these copies; in checked studies unresolved V genes cover under half, and the rest lacks a known reason. The sample yields approximately 54,000 clones; 91% were counted once. The ten most abundant clones make up roughly 9.4% of the sample. The material was CD4+ or CD8+ T cells sorted from blood, obtained in a trial of the OX40 agonist ivuxolimab. The receptors shown here come from an adult with an advanced solid tumor such as melanoma, head and neck, liver or kidney cancer.

The chain uses TRBV30 and TRBJ2-1; 9 nucleotides match TRBD1. Trimming took 5 bases from V and 0 from J; bases not matched to a gene: 11. Germline-derived CDR1 and CDR2 are GTSNPN and SVGIG (reference sequence). There are 17 residues in the CDR3. CDR3 protein: CAWEDSQGARSYNEQFF. DNA for the CDR3: TGTGCCTGGGAAGACTCACAGGGGGCTCGCTCCTACAATGAGCAGTTCTTC.

The chain is built from TRBV5-4 and TRBJ2-7; no clear D. The CDR3 loop spans 12 amino acids. V dropped 3 bases and J dropped 1 base, with 5 bases sitting between them. Germline CDR1 reads SGHNT; CDR2 reads YYREEE (reference sequence). CDR3 DNA sequence: TGTGCCAGCAGCTCAGAATCCTACGAGCAGTACTTC. It is translated as CASSSESYEQYF.

The J gene is TRBJ2-6, the V gene TRBV29-1; no definite D call. From germline, CDR1 is SQVTM and CDR2 ANQGSEA. The V and J ends lost 6 bases and 0 bases respectively, with 0 bases between them. This CDR3 is 11 amino acids long. The chain's CDR3 is CSVSGANVLTF. CDR3 coding DNA: TGCAGCGTCTCTGGGGCCAACGTCCTGACTTTC.

V and J are TRBV7-9 and TRBJ1-4; no firm D call. The V gene lost 5 bases and the J gene lost 5 bases, with 15 bases spanning the gap. The CDR3 has 15 residues. Germline lookup yields CDR1 SEHNR and CDR2 FQNEAQ (reference sequence). In nucleotides, the CDR3 is TGTGCCAGCAGCCCCCCCCAGTCCGGCAATGAAAAACTGTTTTTT. This codes for CASSPPQSGNEKLFF.

The V and J genes are TRBV11-1 and TRBJ2-7; D gene unclear. The V and J ends lost 4 bases and 2 bases respectively, with 12 bases between them. Germline assignment: CDR1 SGHAT and CDR2 FQDESV (reference sequence). The CDR3 spans 14 residues. The CDR3 is CASSSPPVAYEQYF. As DNA, the CDR3 is TGTGCCAGCAGCTCCCCCCCCGTGGCCTACGAGCAGTACTTC.

This chain uses TRBV4-1 with TRBJ2-2; TRBD2 matches 7 bases. Germline V gives CDR1 MGHRA, CDR2 YSYEKL. The CDR3 length is 13 residues. V lost 4 bases, J lost 7 bases, and 3 bases stayed unmatched. The DNA of the CDR3 is TGCGCCAGCAGCCCTGGGGGGGACGGGGAGCTGTTTTTT. This translates into CASSPGGDGELFF.

The chain couples TRBV5-1 to TRBJ2-7; D possibly corresponds to TRBD1 (5 bases). Trimming shortened V by 0 bases and J by 2 bases, and 6 bases separated the two germline ends. This CDR3 contains 13 residues. The germline CDR1 and CDR2 sequences are SGHRS and YFSETQ. Here the CDR3 reads CASSLAGTYEQYF. CDR3 bases: TGCGCCAGCAGCTTGGCAGGGACCTACGAGCAGTACTTC.